This T cell receptor (beta chain) was sequenced during a study of graft-versus-host responses after intestinal transplantation. Turning to this clone: The antigen remains unidentified. An end of the junction differs from the germline gene, which may be a read error.

The protocol was immunoSEQ multiplex PCR, while the TCRdb copy is restricted to in-frame clones and leaves out a portion. Of about 120,000 clones in the sample, 95% were seen once. Sequencing used unstimulated CD8+ T cells sorted from spleen or lymph node cells, obtained before intestinal transplant. This sequence was found in a human donor who received an intestinal transplant.

The CDR3 region is CVSSLAGELFF. The CDR3 bases are TGTGTCAGCAGCTTAGCCGGGGAGCTGTTTTTT. The chain joins TRBV13 to TRBJ2-2; D gene ambiguous. Germline CDR1 and CDR2: PRHDT and FYEKMQ (reference sequence). CDR3 length: 11 amino acids.